The 25 T cell receptor beta chains presented below share a single source sample, sequenced in a study of T cells in Graves' hyperthyroidism and ophthalmopathy (dated by TCRdb to between 2018 and 2020). Library preparation employed multiplex PCR. Instrument used: Illumina HiSeq 2000. TCR beta CDR3 regions were amplified from RNA transcripts. A first-round RT-PCR of the TCR CDR3 used the HTBI primer set with the Qiagen OneStep RT-PCR kit. TCRdb trimmed public reads at Q25 via fastp, called clones via MiXCR and kept in-frame beta chains. Here each entry gathers all rows of one CDR3 protein and keeps the most common genes and DNA. In all, the sample holds over 700,000 distinct CDR3 sequences, and over 35% of those were seen once. The ten largest clones represent 31% of the sample. Sequenced sample: blood. These receptors were obtained from a woman aged 40-49 years with Graves' hyperthyroidism.

The V gene is TRBV5-1, the J gene TRBJ2-2, with TRBD1 matching over 9 bases. V shed 2 bases and J 4 bases; nucleotides not matched to a gene: 6. Germline V gives CDR1 SGHRS, CDR2 YFSETQ. The CDR3 sequence is 16 residues long. The CDR3 reads CASSFMGQGATGELFF. In DNA, the CDR3 is TGCGCCAGCAGCTTTATGGGACAGGGAGCCACCGGGGAGCTGTTTTTT.

This clonotype was picked up many times. The rearrangement joins TRBV29-1 to TRBJ2-5; D is undetermined. The CDR3 is 11 residues long. V was trimmed by 6 bases and J by 4 bases, leaving 9 bases between them. Germline V gene lookup returns CDR1 SQVTM and CDR2 ANQGSEA. The CDR3 here is CSVPQRETQYF. DNA for the CDR3: TGCAGCGTCCCACAGCGAGAGACCCAGTACTTC.

This clonotype showed up many times. This chain links TRBV29-1 with TRBJ1-1; D is unclear. V dropped 5 bases and J dropped 2 bases, with 15 bases sitting between them. CDR3 size: 14 residues. The germline gives CDR1 SQVTM, CDR2 ANQGSEA. As DNA, the CDR3 is TGCAGCGTTCTAGTCCGGGGAGGCAACACTGAAGCTTTCTTT. Encoded protein: CSVLVRGGNTEAFF.

The chain is built from TRBV10-3 and TRBJ2-7, with D unresolved. Germline V lookup: CDR1 ENHRY, CDR2 SYGVKD. Trimming took off 11 bases at V and 1 base at J, with 12 bases between the two ends. The CDR3 runs 12 residues. The CDR3, as DNA: TGTGCCGCCCGCGCCCCGTCCTACGAGCAGTACTTC. Amino acid sequence: CAARAPSYEQYF.

Here the CDR3 reads CASSWGYTF. CDR3 nucleotide sequence: TGTGCCAGCAGTTGGGGCTACACCTTC. The rearrangement uses TRBV12-3 or TRBV12-4 and TRBJ1-2, with D unclear. The CDR3 loop spans 9 amino acids. Trimming removed 4 bases at V and 8 bases at J, with 2 bases between.

The V call is TRBV10-3, the J call TRBJ1-2; D perhaps matches TRBD1 (6 bases). CDR3 size: 13 residues. CDR1 and CDR2 (germline): ENHRY, SYGVKD. V gave up 10 bases and J gave up 8 bases, with 20 bases separating them. The CDR3 reads CASTRDGGQGYTF. As DNA, the CDR3 is TGTGCCAGCACTCGGGACGGGGGGCAGGGCTACACCTTC.

The V call is TRBV5-6, the J call TRBJ2-2; 8 nucleotides match TRBD2. Germline CDR1 is SGHDT and CDR2 is YYEEEE. CDR3 length equals 18 residues. The V segment lost 2 bases and the J segment 3 bases; nucleotides outside the gene matches: 12. The CDR3 bases are TGTGCCAGCAGCTTTACCGGCGGTCGCGGGAGGTACACCGGGGAGCTGTTTTTT. Protein product: CASSFTGGRGRYTGELFF.

This clonotype appeared many times. The rearrangement joins TRBV12-3 or TRBV12-4 to TRBJ1-2, with 7 nucleotides matching TRBD1. The junction had 3 bases not matched to a gene; V was cut back by 5 bases and J by 0 bases. This CDR3 is 14 amino acids long. CDR3 protein: CASSDRAANYGYTF. The CDR3 region has the DNA TGTGCCAGCAGTGACAGGGCGGCTAACTATGGCTACACCTTC.

The chain joins TRBV7-2 to TRBJ1-1, with D perhaps TRBD1 (5 bases). V lost 5 bases to trimming and J lost 0 bases, with 16 bases between them. This CDR3 region has 16 residues. Per the germline V gene, CDR1 is SGHTA and CDR2 is FQGNSA. CDR3 DNA: TGTGCCAGCAGCCCGTTGGGGCAGAGGATGAACACTGAAGCTTTCTTT. As protein: CASSPLGQRMNTEAFF.

This clonotype occurred many times. The rearrangement links TRBV7-9 to TRBJ1-2, with 8 bases matching TRBD1. V dropped 5 bases and J dropped 8; count of bases not matched to a gene: 10. This CDR3 region has 14 residues. Germline V gene data show CDR1 as SEHNR and CDR2 as FQNEAQ (reference sequence). The CDR3 DNA reads as TGTGCCAGCAGCCCCACCCAGGGGGCGGGGGGCTACACCTTC. As protein: CASSPTQGAGGYTF.

This clonotype was seen a handful of times. V is TRBV5-4 and J is TRBJ1-1, with D unclear. CDR3 size: 14 residues. The germline gives CDR1 SGHNT, CDR2 YYREEE (reference sequence). The germline V and J ends were trimmed by 0 bases and 0 bases, with 6 bases remaining between them. The CDR3 is CASSLAKLNTEAFF. CDR3 nucleotides: TGTGCCAGCAGCTTGGCCAAACTGAACACTGAAGCTTTCTTT.

Many counts were recorded for this clonotype. The V call is TRBV29-1, the J call TRBJ2-5, with unresolved D. Trimming cost V 4 bases and J 3 bases, with 6 bases left between them. This CDR3 is 11 amino acids long. Germline CDR1 reads SQVTM; CDR2 reads ANQGSEA. The CDR3 DNA sequence: TGCAGCGTTGCTCTAGAAGAGACCCAGTACTTC. This encodes CSVALEETQYF.

This clonotype has at least ten counts. The chain couples TRBV7-9 to TRBJ2-5; 9 positions agree with TRBD2. The CDR3 has 15 residues. The junction had 5 bases not matched to a gene; V was cut back by 1 base and J by 5 bases. Germline V CDR1 and CDR2: SEHNR, FQNEAQ (reference sequence). CDR3 protein: CASSLGAGGRETQYF. CDR3 nucleotide sequence: TGTGCCAGCAGCTTAGGAGCGGGGGGCAGGGAGACCCAGTACTTC.

The gene calls are TRBV20-1 and TRBJ2-7; no clear D gene. The V gene's germline CDR1 is DFQATT and CDR2 SNEGSKA (reference sequence). The CDR3 is made up of 14 amino acids. The V and J ends lost 3 bases and 6 bases respectively, with 18 bases between them. The CDR3 region is CSARPDGYPVEQYF. The DNA of the CDR3 is TGCAGTGCTAGGCCGGACGGGTACCCAGTCGAGCAGTACTTC.

This clonotype was recorded at least ten times. The junction and the germline gene differ at one end; a read error may be behind it. The J gene is TRBJ1-1, the V gene TRBV10-3; D unclear. Per the germline V gene, CDR1 is ENHRY and CDR2 is SYGVKD. This CDR3 has 11 amino acids. In DNA form, the CDR3 reads TGTGCCATCAAACAGAACTCTGAAGCTTTCTTT. This sequence encodes CAIKQNSEAFF.

This clonotype was seen at least ten times. V and J are TRBV10-1 and TRBJ1-6; D is unclear. CDR3 length: 17 residues. Germline CDR1 is WNHNN and CDR2 is SYGVQD (reference sequence). V lost 2 bases, J lost 0 bases, and 11 bases lay in between. This chain's CDR3 is CASSEPGRSSYNSPLHF. DNA for the CDR3: TGCGCCAGCAGTGAGCCCGGCCGAAGCTCCTATAATTCACCCCTCCACTTT.

The V call is TRBV19, the J call TRBJ2-7; 10 bases line up with TRBD2. The CDR3 loop spans 14 amino acids. J was trimmed by 7 bases and V by 8 bases; bases with no gene match: 11. Germline V gives CDR1 LNHDA, CDR2 SQIVND (reference sequence). The CDR3 nucleotides read TGTGCCAGTGCTCTATCTAGCGGGGGTAATGAGCAGTACTTC. This gives the protein CASALSSGGNEQYF.

The chain joins TRBV6-6 to TRBJ1-1; no firm D call. CDR1 MNHNY and CDR2 SVGAGI come from the germline V gene (reference sequence). V lost 3 bases, J lost 11 bases, and 10 bases lay in between. There are 11 residues in the CDR3. CDR3 sequence reads: CASSYTGGAFF. The CDR3 nucleotides read TGTGCCAGCAGTTATACTGGTGGGGCTTTCTTT.

This clonotype was recorded a few times. The DNA of the CDR3 is TGCAGTGCCAGACGTACCGGGACCGGCTCTGGAAACACCATATATTTT. Protein product: CSARRTGTGSGNTIYF. The rearrangement joins TRBV20-1 to TRBJ1-3, with a tentative D call TRBD1 (5 bases). CDR1 and CDR2 (germline): DFQATT, SNEGSKA (reference sequence). The germline V and J ends were trimmed by 6 bases and 0 bases, with 18 bases remaining between them. This CDR3 has 16 amino acids.

The table lists this clonotype with many counts. The chain has TRBV7-2 and TRBJ1-5; 7 bases line up with TRBD1. Looked up from germline, CDR1 is SGHTA and CDR2 is FQGNSA. The CDR3 sequence is 18 residues long. Germline trimming cut 2 bases from V and 7 bases from J; bases unmatched to any gene: 17. The CDR3 DNA is TGTGCCAGCAGCTTATTAGCCCACGGAAGGGGGCGAGGGCAGCCCCAGCATTTT. Residues: CASSLLAHGRGRGQPQHF.

This clonotype was picked up many times. V usage is TRBV10-2 and J usage is TRBJ2-7; a weak D match, TRBD2 (5 bases). V was clipped by 6 bases and J by 5 bases, with 14 bases between them. The CDR3 has 13 residues. The V gene's germline CDR1 is WSHSY and CDR2 SAAADI. CDR3 sequence: CASRRVGSDEQYF. Written as DNA, the CDR3 is TGCGCCAGCAGGAGGGTGGGGTCCGACGAGCAGTACTTC.

Note on this clonotype: One end of the junction is discordant with germline, which a read error may explain. V usage is TRBV6-5 and J usage is TRBJ1-1; unclear D gene. This CDR3 contains 10 residues. Germline V gene sequence: CDR1 MNHEY, CDR2 SVGAGI. CDR3 sequence: CVSHSTEAFF. CDR3 bases: TGTGTCAGCCACAGTACTGAAGCTTTCTTT.

The chain is built from TRBV29-1 and TRBJ2-7; 8 positions match TRBD2. CDR1 and CDR2 (germline): SQVTM, ANQGSEA. The junction had 9 bases not matched to a gene; V was cut back by 8 bases and J by 3 bases. The CDR3 is made up of 13 amino acids. CDR3 sequence reads: CSLAAGGLYEQYF. The CDR3 DNA follows: TGCAGCTTAGCGGCGGGAGGTCTCTACGAGCAGTACTTC.

This clonotype was seen a few times. CDR3 sequence: CATSDSGPKAQETQYF. The CDR3 bases are TGTGCCACCAGTGATTCTGGACCGAAGGCGCAAGAGACCCAGTACTTC. The V call is TRBV24-1, the J call TRBJ2-5; no firm D call. Trimming pared 2 bases from V and 2 bases from J, leaving 14 bases between. This CDR3 is built from 16 residues. Germline V lookup: CDR1 KGHDR, CDR2 SFDVKD.

In this sample, this clonotype turned up many times. The CDR3 DNA reads as TGTGCCAGCAGCTTTCCCGCAGGGGGCGCGATCTCACCCCTCCACTTT. Translation: CASSFPAGGAISPLHF. This sequence joins TRBV7-2 and TRBJ1-6; 8 bases align to TRBD1. V trimming: 3 bases; J trimming: 10 bases; junction bases outside the gene matches: 11. The CDR3 covers 16 residues. Germline loops: CDR1 SGHTA, CDR2 FQGNSA.